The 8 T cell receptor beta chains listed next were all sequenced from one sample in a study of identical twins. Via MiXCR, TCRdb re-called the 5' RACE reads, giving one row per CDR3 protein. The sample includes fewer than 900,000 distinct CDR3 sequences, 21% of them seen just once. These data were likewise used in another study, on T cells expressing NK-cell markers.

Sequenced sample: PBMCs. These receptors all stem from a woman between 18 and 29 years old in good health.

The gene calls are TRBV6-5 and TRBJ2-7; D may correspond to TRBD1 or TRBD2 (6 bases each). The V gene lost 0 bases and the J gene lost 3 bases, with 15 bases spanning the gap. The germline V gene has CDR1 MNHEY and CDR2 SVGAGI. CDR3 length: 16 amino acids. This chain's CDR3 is CASSYSRGTVLYEQYF. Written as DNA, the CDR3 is TGTGCCAGCAGTTACTCGAGGGGGACTGTCCTCTACGAGCAGTACTTC.

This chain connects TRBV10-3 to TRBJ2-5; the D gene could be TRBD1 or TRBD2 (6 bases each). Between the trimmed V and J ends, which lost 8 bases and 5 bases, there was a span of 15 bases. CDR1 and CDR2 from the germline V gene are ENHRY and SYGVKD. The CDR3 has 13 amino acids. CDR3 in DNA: TGTGCCATCGGTAAACAGGGAGGCGAGACCCAGTACTTC. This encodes CAIGKQGGETQYF.

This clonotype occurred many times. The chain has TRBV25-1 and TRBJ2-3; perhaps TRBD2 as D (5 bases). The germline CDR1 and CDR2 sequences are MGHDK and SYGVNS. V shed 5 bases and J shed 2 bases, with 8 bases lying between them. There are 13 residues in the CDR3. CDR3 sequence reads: CASSPDFTDTQYF. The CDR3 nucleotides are TGTGCCAGCAGTCCGGACTTCACAGATACGCAGTATTTT.

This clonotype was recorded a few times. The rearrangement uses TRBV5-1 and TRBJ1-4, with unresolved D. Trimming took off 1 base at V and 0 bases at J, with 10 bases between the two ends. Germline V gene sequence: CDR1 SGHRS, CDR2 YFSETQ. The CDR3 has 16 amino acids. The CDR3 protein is CASSLSQITTNEKLFF. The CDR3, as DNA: TGCGCCAGCAGCTTGAGTCAGATTACAACTAATGAAAAACTGTTTTTT.

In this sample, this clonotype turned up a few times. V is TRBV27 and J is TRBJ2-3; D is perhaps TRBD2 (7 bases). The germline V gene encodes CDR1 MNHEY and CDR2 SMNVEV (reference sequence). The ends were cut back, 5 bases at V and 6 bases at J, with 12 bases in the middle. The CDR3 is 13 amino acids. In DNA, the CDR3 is TGTGCCAGCAGTGCGGGGGCGTCTGATACGCAGTATTTT. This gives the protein CASSAGASDTQYF.

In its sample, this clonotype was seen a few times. Written as DNA, the CDR3 is TGTGCCAGCAGCTTTACCCTTTCTGGCGGAATACAAGAGACCCAGTACTTC. It yields the protein CASSFTLSGGIQETQYF. The V and J genes are TRBV7-9 and TRBJ2-5; D is unclear. The CDR3 consists of 17 residues. V dropped 3 bases and J dropped 2 bases, with 19 bases sitting between them. Germline CDR1 and CDR2: SEHNR and FQNEAQ (reference sequence).

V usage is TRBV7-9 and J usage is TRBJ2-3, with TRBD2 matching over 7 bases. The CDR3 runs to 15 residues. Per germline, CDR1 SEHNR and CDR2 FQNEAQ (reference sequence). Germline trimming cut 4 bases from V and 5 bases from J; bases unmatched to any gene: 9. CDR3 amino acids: CASSYQRGQGDTQYF. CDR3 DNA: TGTGCCAGCAGCTATCAGCGGGGCCAAGGAGATACGCAGTATTTT.

CDR3: CSGIGQGEKLFF. Written as DNA, the CDR3 is TGCAGCGGTATCGGACAGGGTGAAAAACTGTTTTTT. The gene calls are TRBV29-1 and TRBJ1-4; TRBD1 agrees at 8 bases. With 7 bases clipped from V and 7 bases from J, the junction kept 5 bases outside the gene matches. This CDR3 spans 12 amino acids. CDR1 SQVTM and CDR2 ANQGSEA come from the germline V gene.